These T cell receptor beta chains were read from a single sample in a study of Graves' ophthalmopathy and Graves' hyperthyroidism. TCRdb reanalysed the multiplex PCR reads using MiXCR and keeps one entry per CDR3 protein. The data hold 650,000 to 800,000 distinct CDR3 sequences, with about 38% observed a single time. Sequenced sample: peripheral blood. All receptors derive from an adult man with Graves' ophthalmopathy. The CDR3 runs from the conserved cysteine through the conserved F or W. Fields, in order: V gene, clone size, CDR3 protein. Size values are once, few and many counts, or a class for expanded clones, and some rows have none.

v_call: TRBV29-1
clone_size: many
cdr3_aa: CSVETRGNTGELFF

v_call: TRBV19
clone_size: .
cdr3_aa: CASSIRGQGARETQHF

v_call: TRBV20-1
clone_size: .
cdr3_aa: CSPDFGTGVHQPQHF

v_call: TRBV4-1
clone_size: .
cdr3_aa: CASSHALDSYSGNTIYF

v_call: TRBV20-1
clone_size: many
cdr3_aa: CSAGVTGFGHEQYF

v_call: TRBV4-1
clone_size: many
cdr3_aa: CASSQPGDGELFF

v_call: TRBV7-8
clone_size: .
cdr3_aa: CASSLGPGSNQPQYF

v_call: TRBV12-3/TRBV12-4
clone_size: .
cdr3_aa: CATTAGNSNQPQHF

v_call: TRBV10-3
clone_size: .
cdr3_aa: CASSTLGPGRDEAFF

v_call: TRBV25-1
clone_size: .
cdr3_aa: CASSEAGGLGNEKLFF

v_call: TRBV12-3/TRBV12-4
clone_size: .
cdr3_aa: CASGLAGETQYF

v_call: TRBV29-1
clone_size: .
cdr3_aa: CSLADTLNTEAFF

v_call: TRBV29-1
clone_size: .
cdr3_aa: CSADGTGSTEAFF

v_call: TRBV7-9
clone_size: many
cdr3_aa: CASSRGGSVYEQYF

v_call: TRBV19
clone_size: few
cdr3_aa: CASSIDPVGLAELETQYF

v_call: TRBV7-9
clone_size: many
cdr3_aa: CASSETRDELSGANVLTF

v_call: TRBV12-3/TRBV12-4
clone_size: .
cdr3_aa: CASSLGDRAAEAFF

v_call: TRBV19
clone_size: few
cdr3_aa: CASMSLAVGGSPQHF

v_call: TRBV7-9
clone_size: few
cdr3_aa: CATHPRLAAYEQYF

v_call: TRBV5-1
clone_size: many
cdr3_aa: CASSLASGTGGEGAFF

v_call: TRBV9
clone_size: .
cdr3_aa: CASSVDRQSSGNTIYF

v_call: TRBV7-8
clone_size: .
cdr3_aa: CASSLGRTSGTGEQYF

v_call: TRBV2
clone_size: .
cdr3_aa: CAWSVTPDEKLFF

v_call: TRBV20-1
clone_size: .
cdr3_aa: CSAHRGWGETQYF

v_call: TRBV4-3
clone_size: many
cdr3_aa: CASSRRDSPNYGYTF

v_call: TRBV20-1
clone_size: .
cdr3_aa: CSATLAGLPPYEQYF

v_call: TRBV24-1
clone_size: many
cdr3_aa: CATSRRGNQPQHF

v_call: TRBV2
clone_size: .
cdr3_aa: CASSGTGFDQPQHF

v_call: TRBV10-3
clone_size: .
cdr3_aa: CASSEEGMLGTEAFF